One and the same sample provided the 25 T cell receptor beta chains below, sequenced in a study of CD8 T cells in Susac syndrome (dated by TCRdb to the late 2010s). Libraries were built with the immunoSEQ multiplex PCR assay. RNA was extracted with the RNeasy kit and roughly 0.45 to 1 ug was reverse transcribed using random hexamers. TCRdb cleaned the public reads at Q25 with fastp, built clones with MiXCR and kept in-frame beta chains. Records with the same CDR3 protein are collapsed into one entry carrying the most frequent genes and DNA. For this sample the table gives 100,000 to 150,000 distinct CDR3 sequences, of which more than 90% were detected only once. The ten largest account for more than 0.1% of the sample. The specimen was CD4+ T cells from PBMCs. The source is a human donor in good health.

The chain links TRBV20-1 to TRBJ2-7; D gene uncertain. Trimming removed 7 bases at V and 3 bases at J, with 10 bases between. Germline V gene lookup returns CDR1 DFQATT and CDR2 SNEGSKA (reference sequence). The CDR3 runs to 11 residues. The CDR3 protein is CSGSSLYEQYF. The CDR3 DNA reads TGCAGTGGGAGCTCTCTCTACGAGCAGTACTTC.

The chain couples TRBV20-1 to TRBJ2-1; TRBD2 aligns across 9 bases. The CDR3 runs 16 residues. Trimming took 0 bases from V and 9 from J; bases not matched to a gene: 12. Per the germline V gene, CDR1 is DFQATT and CDR2 is SNEGSKA (reference sequence). The CDR3 sequence: CSARDSSGNPATEQFF. As DNA, the CDR3 is TGCAGTGCTAGAGATTCTAGCGGGAATCCAGCGACTGAGCAGTTCTTC.

This rearrangement joins TRBV12-3 or TRBV12-4 to TRBJ1-1, with 7 nucleotides matching TRBD1. J lost 0 bases, V lost 5 bases, and 6 bases had no gene match. The CDR3 spans 15 residues. This chain's CDR3 is CASSTVGQLNTEAFF. CDR3 nucleotide sequence: TGTGCCAGCAGTACGGTGGGACAGCTGAACACTGAAGCTTTCTTT.

The chain carries TRBV20-1 and TRBJ1-2; 7 bases agree with TRBD1. V dropped 5 bases and J dropped 3; count of bases not matched to a gene: 6. The germline V gene has CDR1 DFQATT and CDR2 SNEGSKA (reference sequence). CDR3 length: 13 residues. CDR3 DNA sequence: TGCAGTGCTGCGGACAGGCGGGACTATGGCTACACCTTC. This sequence encodes CSAADRRDYGYTF.

The gene calls are TRBV18 and TRBJ2-7, with 8 bases fitting TRBD1. V lost 5 bases, J lost 6 bases, and 9 bases stayed unmatched. This CDR3 is built from 14 residues. Germline V gene sequence: CDR1 KGHSH, CDR2 LQKENI. The CDR3 bases are TGTGCCAGCTCAGAGGAGACAGGGGTGGGCGAGCAGTACTTC. It translates to CASSEETGVGEQYF.

The chain combines TRBV20-1 with TRBJ1-2; no definite D call. V gave up 3 bases and J gave up 8 bases, with 19 bases separating them. This CDR3 spans 14 amino acids. Germline CDR1 is DFQATT and CDR2 is SNEGSKA (reference sequence). CDR3 loop: CSASLTSGPEGYTF. The DNA of the CDR3 is TGCAGTGCTAGCCTTACGAGCGGCCCGGAGGGCTACACCTTC.

DNA for the CDR3: TGCAGCGTTGTTAGCGGGAGCGTTTTTAATGAGCAGTTCTTC. Protein: CSVVSGSVFNEQFF. The rearrangement uses TRBV29-1 and TRBJ2-1; TRBD2 aligns across 9 bases. J gave up 7 bases and V 4 bases, and 8 bases lay outside the gene matches. This CDR3 has 14 residues. Germline values: CDR1 SQVTM, CDR2 ANQGSEA.

The CDR3 is CASSPGTKGEQYF. As DNA, the CDR3 is TGTGCCAGCAGCCCCGGTACCAAAGGAGAGCAGTACTTC. The V and J genes are TRBV11-2 and TRBJ2-7; no firm D call. V was pared by 5 bases and J by 7 bases, with 15 bases between. From germline, CDR1 is SGHAT and CDR2 FQNNGV. CDR3 size: 13 residues.

The chain joins TRBV6-6 to TRBJ2-3; D not certain. V shed 9 bases and J shed 2 bases, with 9 bases lying between them. CDR1 is MNHNY and CDR2 is SVGAGI in the germline V gene (reference sequence). The CDR3 consists of 12 residues. For the CDR3, the DNA is TGTGCCAGTAAGGGCGCCACAGATACGCAGTATTTT. Protein sequence: CASKGATDTQYF.

CDR3 in amino acids: CASSQGLAGAFSGANVLTF. CDR3 DNA: TGTGCCAGCAGCCAAGGACTAGCGGGAGCCTTCTCTGGGGCCAACGTCCTGACTTTC. The gene calls are TRBV3-1 and TRBJ2-6, with 12 positions matching TRBD2. Germline V gene data show CDR1 as LGHDT and CDR2 as YNNKEL (reference sequence). The CDR3 covers 19 residues. The trim removed 1 base at V and 0 bases at J, leaving 4 bases unmatched.

This clonotype was seen only a few times. An end of the junction differs from the germline gene, which may be a read error. CDR3 nucleotides: TGTGCTAGCAGCTTAGACAGAAACACTGAAGCTTTCTTT. It specifies CASSLDRNTEAFF. This sequence joins TRBV7-7 and TRBJ1-1; tentatively, D is TRBD1 (5 bases). There are 13 residues in the CDR3. In germline, CDR1 is SSHAT, CDR2 FNYEAQ (reference sequence).

This sequence joins TRBV27 and TRBJ2-3, with TRBD2 matching 7 bases. From germline, CDR1 is MNHEY and CDR2 SMNVEV (reference sequence). This CDR3 comprises 15 residues. Trimming removed 7 bases from V and 3 bases from J; junction bases left unmatched: 10. CDR3 amino acids: CASKFGLAETDTQYF. CDR3 DNA sequence: TGTGCCAGCAAGTTCGGCCTAGCGGAGACAGATACGCAGTATTTT.

V and J are TRBV20-1 and TRBJ1-5; 11 nucleotides match TRBD1. The CDR3 consists of 14 residues. Losses at the gene ends were 5 bases for V and 4 bases for J; bases not matched to a gene: 4. Germline V lookup: CDR1 DFQATT, CDR2 SNEGSKA (reference sequence). The CDR3 DNA reads TGCAGTGCTCGGGACAGGGGGGGGAATCAGCCCCAGCATTTT. This encodes CSARDRGGNQPQHF.

V and J are TRBV29-1 and TRBJ2-5; D call uncertain. CDR3 length: 10 residues. Germline CDR1 SQVTM, CDR2 ANQGSEA. V was pared by 6 bases and J by 4 bases, with 6 bases between. In nucleotides, the CDR3 is TGCAGCGTCCAAACAGAGACCCAGTACTTC. It is translated as CSVQTETQYF.

This clonotype was recorded only once. The chain is built from TRBV28 and TRBJ2-5; D is possibly TRBD1 or TRBD2 (5 bases each). Trimming removed 4 bases at V and 5 bases at J, with 17 bases between. Germline values: CDR1 MDHEN, CDR2 SYDVKM. The CDR3 runs to 15 residues. Here the CDR3 DNA reads TGTGCCAGCAGTTCCGCTGGGGCGGGTAGCGAGACCCAGTACTTC. Its translation: CASSSAGAGSETQYF.

The chain uses TRBV24-1 and TRBJ2-1; D could derive from TRBD1 or TRBD2 (5 bases each). The germline V and J ends were trimmed by 8 bases and 3 bases, with 10 bases remaining between them. The germline V gene has CDR1 KGHDR and CDR2 SFDVKD. The CDR3 covers 13 residues. CDR3 protein: CATKGTNYNEQFF. As DNA, the CDR3 is TGTGCCACCAAGGGGACGAACTACAATGAGCAGTTCTTC.

V is TRBV20-1 and J is TRBJ2-5, with a possible D match to TRBD1 (6 bases). Germline V CDR1 and CDR2: DFQATT, SNEGSKA (reference sequence). The CDR3 is 11 amino acids. V lost 6 bases to trimming and J lost 4 bases, with 9 bases between them. Here the CDR3 reads CSATGGETQYF. The DNA of the CDR3 is TGCAGTGCGACAGGCGGAGAGACCCAGTACTTC.

This rearrangement joins TRBV7-2 to TRBJ2-4; no clear D gene. CDR1 and CDR2 (germline): SGHTA, FQGNSA. The germline V and J ends were trimmed by 0 bases and 7 bases, with 10 bases remaining between them. The CDR3 has 14 residues. Written as DNA, the CDR3 is TGTGCCAGCAGCTTAGCGCACCTCCCTAACATTCAGTACTTC. It translates to CASSLAHLPNIQYF.

The rearrangement links TRBV7-2 to TRBJ2-4; TRBD2 aligns across 8 bases. Losses at the gene ends were 5 bases for V and 5 bases for J; bases not matched to a gene: 11. Per the germline V gene, CDR1 is SGHTA and CDR2 is FQGNSA. This CDR3 is built from 16 residues. In DNA, the CDR3 is TGTGCCAGCAGCCCCCGCCGGGGGGGTGGGCAAAACATTCAGTACTTC. Its translation is CASSPRRGGGQNIQYF.

V is TRBV19 and J is TRBJ2-1; no firm D call. The germline V gene has CDR1 LNHDA and CDR2 SQIVND (reference sequence). This CDR3 is 15 amino acids long. Trimming pared 7 bases from V and 8 bases from J, leaving 21 bases between. CDR3 nucleotides: TGTGCCAGTACTCCCGGCACTATTGTTGGGGATGAGCAGTTCTTC. Translation gives CASTPGTIVGDEQFF.

The V call is TRBV5-1, the J call TRBJ2-1; perhaps D is TRBD1 or TRBD2 (5 bases each). The V end was cut by 6 bases, the J end by 10 bases, with 23 bases between. Germline CDR1 SGHRS, CDR2 YFSETQ. The CDR3 runs to 15 residues. The CDR3 nucleotides are TGCGCCAGCACCCTAGGAGAGATGGGGGTTGGAGAGCAGTTCTTC. Encoded protein: CASTLGEMGVGEQFF. The full variable domain, in which reference TRBV5-1 and TRBJ2-1 provide the parts outside the CDR3, is KAGVTQTPRYLIKTRGQQVTLSCSPISGHRSVSWYQQTPGQGLQFLFEYFSETQRNKGNFPGRFSGRQFSNSRSEMNVSTLELGDSALYLCASTLGEMGVGEQFFGPGTRLTVL.

About this clonotype itself: At one end the junction does not follow the germline gene, possibly because of a read error. This chain joins TRBV3-1 and TRBJ2-7, with a weak D call TRBD2 (5 bases). The V gene's germline CDR1 is LGHDT and CDR2 YNNKEL (reference sequence). This CDR3 spans 15 amino acids. CDR3 sequence (DNA): TGTGCCAGCCGCCACAGAGGGAGATACACCTACGAGCAGTACTTC. Translated, it gives CASRHRGRYTYEQYF.

Only one count was recorded for this clonotype. V gene TRBV28 combines with J gene TRBJ2-7; D perhaps matches TRBD2 (6 bases). Per the germline V gene, CDR1 is MDHEN and CDR2 is SYDVKM. Trimming left V 6 bases short and J 6 bases short, with 15 bases between. The CDR3 covers 13 residues. DNA of the CDR3: TGTGCCAGCAGACTAGCCGCGGTATTCGAGCAGTACTTC. Protein product: CASRLAAVFEQYF.

The chain carries TRBV3-1 and TRBJ1-2, with 9 bases that match TRBD1. The CDR3 is made up of 16 amino acids. V shed 0 bases, J shed 13 bases, and the junction held 15 bases outside the gene matches. Germline CDR1 LGHDT, CDR2 YNNKEL (reference sequence). The CDR3 loop is CASSQESRTGELERTF. The CDR3 region has the DNA TGTGCCAGCAGCCAAGAATCGAGGACAGGGGAATTGGAGCGCACCTTC.

The CDR3: CSASGVASRPNEQFF. The CDR3 DNA reads TGCAGTGCTAGTGGTGTGGCTAGCAGACCCAATGAGCAGTTCTTC. This chain uses TRBV20-1 with TRBJ2-1; maybe TRBD2 (5 bases). Germline assignment: CDR1 DFQATT and CDR2 SNEGSKA (reference sequence). The length of the CDR3 is 15 residues. Trimming left V 3 bases short and J 6 bases short, with 18 bases between.